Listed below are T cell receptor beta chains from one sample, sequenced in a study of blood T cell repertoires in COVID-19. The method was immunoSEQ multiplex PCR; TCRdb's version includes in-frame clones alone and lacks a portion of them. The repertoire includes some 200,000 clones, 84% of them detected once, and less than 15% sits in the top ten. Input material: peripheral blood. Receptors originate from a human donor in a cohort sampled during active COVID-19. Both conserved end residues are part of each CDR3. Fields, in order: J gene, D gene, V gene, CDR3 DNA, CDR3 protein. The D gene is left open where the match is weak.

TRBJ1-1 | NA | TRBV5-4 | TGTGCCAGCAGCGCATACAGAGACACTGAAGCTTTCTTT | CASSAYRDTEAFF
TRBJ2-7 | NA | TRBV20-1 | TGCAGTGCGAGCTCCTACGAGCAGTACTTC | CSASSYEQYF
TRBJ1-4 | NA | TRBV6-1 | TGTGCCAGCAGTGAAGGACTCCCCTCTGCAACTAATGAAAAACTGTTTTTT | CASSEGLPSATNEKLFF
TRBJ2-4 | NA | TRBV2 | TGTGCCAGCAGTGATTCGAAAAACATTCAGTACTTC | CASSDSKNIQYF
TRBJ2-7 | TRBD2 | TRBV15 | TGTGCCACCAGCAGAGCGTGGCTAGCGGGGGACTACGAGCAGTACTTC | CATSRAWLAGDYEQYF
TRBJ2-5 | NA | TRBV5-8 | TGTGCCAGCAGCCGAGGCACTCTCGGTCGAGAGACCCAGTACTTC | CASSRGTLGRETQYF
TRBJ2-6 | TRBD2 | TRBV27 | TGTGCCAGCAGTATATCGGGAGGTTCGGGCGTCCTGACTTTC | CASSISGGSGVLTF
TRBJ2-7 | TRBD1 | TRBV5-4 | TGTGCCAGCAGTTCCACCTACAGGGGGCGCGTCCGGTTCTCCTACGAGCAGTACTTC | CASSSTYRGRVRFSYEQYF
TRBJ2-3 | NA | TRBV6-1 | TGTGCCAGCAGAGAAGGTGGGACTTACTTCTCGGGCACAGATACGCAGTATTTT | CASREGGTYFSGTDTQYF
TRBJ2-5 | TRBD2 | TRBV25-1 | TGTGCCAGCAGTGAACGCGGGGGGAGTTGGGAGACCCAGTACTTC | CASSERGGSWETQYF
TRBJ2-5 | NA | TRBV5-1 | TGCGCCAGCAGCCCAGCGATCCCTCAAGAGACCCAGTACTTC | CASSPAIPQETQYF
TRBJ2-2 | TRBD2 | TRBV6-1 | TGTGCCAGCAGTGCTAGCGGGAGTTCGAACACCGGGGAGCTGTTTTTT | CASSASGSSNTGELFF
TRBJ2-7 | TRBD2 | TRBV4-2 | TGTGCCAGCAGCCAAGATCGCGGGACTAGCGGGACCTACGAGCAGTACTTC | CASSQDRGTSGTYEQYF
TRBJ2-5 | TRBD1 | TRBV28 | TGTGCCAGCGGCCGGATACAGGGGAAACCCCCATTTTTACCGTACCAAGAGACCCAGTACTTC | CASGRIQGKPPFLPYQETQYF
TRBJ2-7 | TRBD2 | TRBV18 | TGTGCCAGCTCAGCAATGACTAGCCACAGACCCTACGAGCAGTACTTC | CASSAMTSHRPYEQYF